The table lists the clone carrying this TCR beta chain with many counts. No antigen is known for it. TCR beta CDR3 regions were amplified from RNA. The HTBI set primed first-round TCR CDR3 RT-PCR. TCRdb recomputed calls from the multiplex PCR reads with MiXCR, one row per CDR3 protein. The sample consists of 350,000 or so distinct CDR3 sequences, 15% to 20% of them appearing once. The sample belongs to a study of T cells in Graves' hyperthyroidism and ophthalmopathy. Broader study findings: Patients with ophthalmopathy were separated from those with stable hyperthyroidism by a 13 V-J model. In the blood, most expanded thyroid clonotypes above 0.001 appeared as well.

V lost 4 bases, J lost 6 bases, and 19 bases lay in between. This CDR3 spans 15 amino acids. CDR1 is SGDLS and CDR2 is YYNGEE in the germline V gene. Lactation, pregnancy, other autoimmune disease or uncontrolled infection led to exclusion of patients. What was sequenced was blood. The source is a woman aged 35 to 49 with Graves' ophthalmopathy. This chain connects TRBV9 to TRBJ1-1; D is undetermined. The CDR3 sequence is CASSRLSGRGAEAFF. For the CDR3, the DNA is TGTGCCAGCAGCCGTTTAAGCGGGCGCGGGGCTGAAGCTTTCTTT.